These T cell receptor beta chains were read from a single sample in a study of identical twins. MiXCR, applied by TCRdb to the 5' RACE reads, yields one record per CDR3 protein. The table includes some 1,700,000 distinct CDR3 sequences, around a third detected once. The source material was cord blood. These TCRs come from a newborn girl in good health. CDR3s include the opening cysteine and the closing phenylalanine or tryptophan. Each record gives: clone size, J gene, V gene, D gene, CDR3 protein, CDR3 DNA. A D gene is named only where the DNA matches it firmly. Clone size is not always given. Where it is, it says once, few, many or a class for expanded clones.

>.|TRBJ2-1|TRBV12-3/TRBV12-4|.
CASTDGRKETQFF
TGTGCCAGCACAGACGGGAGAAAAGAGACCCAGTTCTTC
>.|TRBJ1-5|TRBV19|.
CASTGTYSNQPQHF
TGTGCCAGTACGGGGACCTATAGCAATCAGCCCCAGCATTTT
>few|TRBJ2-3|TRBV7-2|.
CASSLAVTSRDTDTQYF
TGTGCCAGCAGCTTAGCTGTGACTAGTAGGGACACAGATACGCAGTATTTT
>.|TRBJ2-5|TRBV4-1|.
CASSQDQETTVYNEQYF
TGCGCCAGCAGCCAAGATCAGGAGACTACCGTCTACAATGAGCAGTACTTC
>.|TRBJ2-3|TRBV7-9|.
CASSWPSGGDTQYF
TGTGCCAGCAGCTGGCCCAGTGGGGGAGATACGCAGTATTTT
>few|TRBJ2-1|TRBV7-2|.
CASSFGPGAYNEQFF
TGTGCCAGCAGCTTTGGGCCGGGGGCCTACAATGAGCAGTTCTTC
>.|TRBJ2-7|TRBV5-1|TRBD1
CASSLRPTGVGNEQYF
TGCGCCAGCAGCTTGCGGCCAACAGGGGTGGGAAACGAGCAGTACTTC
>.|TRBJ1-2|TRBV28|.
CASSLQAPSYGYTF
TGTGCCAGCAGCTTACAGGCACCCAGCTATGGCTACACCTTC
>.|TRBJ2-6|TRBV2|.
CASRTAGANVLTF
TGTGCCAGCAGGACAGCCGGGGCCAACGTCCTGACTTTC
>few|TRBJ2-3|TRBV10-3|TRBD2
CAISESIAGGGASTDTQYF
TGTGCCATCAGTGAGTCGATTGCGGGCGGGGGGGCCAGCACAGATACGCAGTATTTT
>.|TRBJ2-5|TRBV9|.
CASSARRGRGEQYF
TGTGCCAGCAGCGCTCGTCGAGGAAGGGGTGAGCAGTACTTC
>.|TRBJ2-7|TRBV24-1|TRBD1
CATRTGESYEQYF
TGTGCCACCCGGACAGGGGAGTCCTACGAGCAGTACTTC
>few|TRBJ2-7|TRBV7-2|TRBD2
CASSLVAGGTSGRYSYEQYF
TGTGCCAGCAGCTTAGTCGCGGGCGGGACTAGCGGGAGGTACTCCTACGAGCAGTACTTC
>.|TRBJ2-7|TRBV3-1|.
CASSTARAPYYEQYF
TGTGCCAGCAGCACGGCTAGGGCACCCTACTACGAGCAGTACTTC
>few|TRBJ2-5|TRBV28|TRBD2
CASSFQIAGVGETQYF
TGTGCCAGCAGCTTCCAGATAGCGGGAGTCGGAGAGACCCAGTACTTC
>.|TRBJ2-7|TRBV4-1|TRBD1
CASSPWDSKYEQYF
TGCGCCAGCAGCCCCTGGGACAGCAAATACGAGCAGTACTTC
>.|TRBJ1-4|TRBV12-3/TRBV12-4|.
CASSSLWGGVQGGTNEKLFF
TGTGCCAGCAGTTCACTTTGGGGCGGAGTCCAGGGAGGCACTAATGAAAAACTGTTTTTT
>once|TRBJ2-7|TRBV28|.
CAILSGLGEQYF
TGTGCCATCCTATCGGGCCTGGGGGAGCAGTACTTC
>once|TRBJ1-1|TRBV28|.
CASSLYTETFF
TGTGCCAGCAGTCTATACACTGAAACTTTCTTT
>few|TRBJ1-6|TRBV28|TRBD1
CASTIGGTGGSPLHF
TGTGCCAGCACCATAGGGGGGACAGGGGGTTCACCCCTCCACTTT
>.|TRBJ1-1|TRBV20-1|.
CSPERGGTEAFF
TGCAGTCCCGAACGGGGGGGCACTGAAGCTTTCTTT
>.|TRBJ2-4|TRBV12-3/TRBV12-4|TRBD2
CASSLTGGVAKNIQYF
TGTGCCAGCAGTTTAACGGGGGGGGTAGCCAAAAACATTCAGTACTTC
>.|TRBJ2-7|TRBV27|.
CASSPRPRLPYEQYF
TGTGCCAGCAGTCCCCGACCCCGCCTTCCCTACGAGCAGTACTTC
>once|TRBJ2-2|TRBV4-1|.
CASSQRQTNTGELFF
TGCGCCAGCAGCCAACGACAGACGAACACCGGGGAGCTGTTTTTT
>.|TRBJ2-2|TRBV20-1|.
CSARDATDNTGELFF
TGCAGTGCTAGAGATGCGACAGACAACACCGGGGAGCTGTTTTTT
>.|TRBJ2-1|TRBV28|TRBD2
CASSLPGLASRKGYNEQFF
TGTGCCAGCAGCTTACCGGGACTAGCGTCTCGTAAGGGGTACAATGAGCAGTTCTTC
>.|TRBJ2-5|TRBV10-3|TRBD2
CAISELAGPGNEQYF
TGTGCCATCAGCGAACTAGCGGGACCTGGGAATGAGCAGTACTTC
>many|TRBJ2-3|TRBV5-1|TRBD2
CASSLARSAGGADTQYF
TGCGCCAGCAGCTTGGCCCGTTCGGCGGGAGGCGCAGATACGCAGTATTTT
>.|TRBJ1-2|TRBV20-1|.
CSASFWAGNGYTF
TGCAGTGCTAGTTTTTGGGCAGGGAATGGCTACACCTTC
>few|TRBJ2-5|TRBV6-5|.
CPSSSPRGVAETQYF
TGTCCCAGCAGCTCCCCGAGAGGGGTCGCGGAGACCCAGTACTTC
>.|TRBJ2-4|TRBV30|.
CAWIHGGRENIQYF
TGTGCCTGGATTCACGGGGGCAGGGAAAACATTCAGTACTTC
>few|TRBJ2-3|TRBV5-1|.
CASSLTPHTDTQYF
TGCGCCAGCAGCTTGACACCACACACAGATACGCAGTATTTT
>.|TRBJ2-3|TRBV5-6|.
CASFGTPLYTQYF
TGTGCCAGCTTCGGGACTCCCCTTTATACGCAGTATTTT
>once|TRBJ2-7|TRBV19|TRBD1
CASSTHPDRGLPYEQYF
TGTGCCAGTAGTACCCACCCGGACAGGGGATTACCCTACGAGCAGTACTTC
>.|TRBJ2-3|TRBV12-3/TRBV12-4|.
CASRNWARPPSDTQYF
TGTGCCAGCAGGAACTGGGCTAGACCCCCCTCAGATACGCAGTATTTT
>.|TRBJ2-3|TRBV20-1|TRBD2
CSALPSGPPGDTQYF
TGCAGTGCTCTCCCTAGCGGTCCCCCCGGAGATACGCAGTATTTT
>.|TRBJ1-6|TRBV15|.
CATSRDQGHSPLHF
TGTGCCACCAGCAGAGACCAAGGGCATTCACCCCTCCACTTT
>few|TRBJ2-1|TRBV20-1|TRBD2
CSARVLELATRSSYNEQFF
TGCAGTGCTAGAGTCCTAGAACTAGCGACAAGAAGCTCCTACAATGAGCAGTTCTTC
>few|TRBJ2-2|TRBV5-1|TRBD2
CASSLGLAGIANTGELFF
TGCGCCAGCAGCTTGGGACTAGCGGGGATCGCGAACACCGGGGAGCTGTTTTTT
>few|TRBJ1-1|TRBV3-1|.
CASSQNGNEAFF
TGTGCCAGCAGCCAGAATGGGAATGAAGCTTTCTTT
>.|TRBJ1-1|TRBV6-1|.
CASTRGTVTNTEAFF
TGTGCCAGCACCCGGGGGACTGTAACGAACACTGAAGCTTTCTTT
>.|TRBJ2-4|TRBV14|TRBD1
CASSLTDRVVNGQYF
TGTGCCAGCAGCCTCACGGACAGGGTGGTAAACGGGCAGTACTTC
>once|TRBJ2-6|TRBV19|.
CASYSGGSGANVLTF
TGTGCCAGTTACAGCGGAGGCTCTGGGGCCAACGTCCTGACTTTC
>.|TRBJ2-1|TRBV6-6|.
CASSFTLGLQFF
TGTGCCAGCAGTTTTACACTAGGGCTGCAGTTCTTC